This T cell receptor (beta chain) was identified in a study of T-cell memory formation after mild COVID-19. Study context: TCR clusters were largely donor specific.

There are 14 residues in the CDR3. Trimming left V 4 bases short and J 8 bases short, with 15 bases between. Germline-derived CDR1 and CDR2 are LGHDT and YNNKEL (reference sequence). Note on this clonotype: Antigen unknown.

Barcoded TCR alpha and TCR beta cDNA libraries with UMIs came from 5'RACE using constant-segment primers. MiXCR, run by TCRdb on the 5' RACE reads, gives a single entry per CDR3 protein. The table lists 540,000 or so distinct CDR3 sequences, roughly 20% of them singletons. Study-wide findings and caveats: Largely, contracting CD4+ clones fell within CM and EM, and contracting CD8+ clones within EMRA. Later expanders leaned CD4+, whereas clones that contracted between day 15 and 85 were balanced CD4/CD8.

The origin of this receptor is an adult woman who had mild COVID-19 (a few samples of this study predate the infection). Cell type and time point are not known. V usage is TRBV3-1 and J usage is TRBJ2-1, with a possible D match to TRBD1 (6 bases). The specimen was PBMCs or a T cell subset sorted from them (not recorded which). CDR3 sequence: CASSPHRDPDEQFF. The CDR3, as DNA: TGTGCCAGCAGCCCTCACAGGGATCCGGATGAGCAGTTCTTC.